This T cell receptor (beta chain) was retrieved from a study of human T cells and chemical hapten exposure. As for the study in general: TCR yield per sample varied, mainly due to pooled library volumes.

Germline-derived CDR1 and CDR2 are SGDLS and YYNGEE. The CDR3 contains 17 residues. The V end was cut by 3 bases, the J end by 2 bases, with 20 bases between. Overall study findings and caveats: It was expanded TCRs that formed significantly more large CDR3 similarity clusters than controls did. After DPC sensitization, TCRs above 1 in 1000 frequency showed no change.

Time point in this sample: patch test 1, 2 weeks after DPC sensitization. The treatment here: therapeutic diphenylcyclopropenone sensitization with weekly scalp DPC. To note about this clonotype: Its antigen is unknown.

In the study's own analysis: Samples held a median of roughly 100,000 TCRs, range 23,224–690,600. In TCRdb, the RACE reads were re-called with MiXCR into one record per CDR3 protein. TCRdb, rather than the study authors, made the V and J calls. This sample has more than 65,000 distinct CDR3 sequences; 32% occur once, and the top ten carry 8.9%. The chain recombines TRBV9 with TRBJ1-1; D not resolved. The starting material was whole blood, obtained in connection with sensitization to the hapten diphenylcyclopropenone (DPC). The TCR comes from a man in his forties with alopecia areata. Some clones in this sample may be carry-over from other donors' samples. Written as DNA, the CDR3 is TGTGCCAGCAGCGGAGCCCTACCCGGGCTTACCAACACTGAAGCTTTCTTT. It translates to CASSGALPGLTNTEAFF. Filled out from reference TRBV9 and TRBJ1-1, the complete variable domain reads DSGVTQTPKHLITATGQRVTLRCSPRSGDLSVYWYQQSLDQGLQFLIQYYNGEERAKGNILERFSAQQFPDLHSELNLSSLELGDSALYFCASSGALPGLTNTEAFFGQGTRLTVV.